What follows are 25 T cell receptor beta chains derived from one specimen sequenced in a study of blood T cells in healthy people across ages. With a J-beta primer mix and a sample-barcoded 5' primer, a second PCR ran 7 to 11 cycles. Via MiXCR, TCRdb re-called the 5' RACE reads, giving one row per CDR3 protein. This table has more than 800,000 distinct CDR3 sequences, 40% to 55% appearing once. Input material: blood. The receptors were gathered from a woman aged 60 to 75 in good health.

V is TRBV12-3 or TRBV12-4 and J is TRBJ2-1; 8 bases line up with TRBD2. V dropped 7 bases and J dropped 5; count of bases not matched to a gene: 13. The CDR3 sequence is 16 residues long. The CDR3 reads CASTYPVAGFHNEQFF. The CDR3 DNA follows: TGTGCCAGCACCTACCCGGTAGCGGGATTCCACAATGAGCAGTTCTTC.

Note on this clonotype: Germline and junction disagree at one end, which may indicate a read error. The rearrangement joins TRBV5-6 to TRBJ2-4, with D perhaps assigned TRBD1 or TRBD2 (5 bases each). Germline V lookup: CDR1 SGHDT, CDR2 YYEEEE. The CDR3 covers 11 residues. CDR3 protein: CAGSFGREKYF. The CDR3 nucleotides read TGTGCCGGCAGCTTCGGCAGGGAGAAGTACTTC.

The chain recombines TRBV20-1 with TRBJ2-6; 12 nucleotides match TRBD1. The CDR3 is 23 amino acids. The J segment lost 2 bases and the V segment lost 0 bases, leaving 20 bases of the junction unmatched. Germline V gene lookup returns CDR1 DFQATT and CDR2 SNEGSKA (reference sequence). For the CDR3, the DNA is TGCAGTGCTAGAGATCTTTTTGGATTTGGTCGGCGGGACAGGGGGCCTGGGGCCAACGTCCTGACTTTC. This codes for CSARDLFGFGRRDRGPGANVLTF.

The chain combines TRBV5-5 with TRBJ2-6, with D maybe TRBD2 (7 bases). With 0 bases removed from V and 4 bases from J, the gap between germline ends came to 11 bases. CDR1 SGHKS and CDR2 YYEKEE come from the germline V gene (reference sequence). This CDR3 comprises 16 residues. CDR3 bases: TGTGCCAGCAGCTTGGAACCGGGGGGCGGGGCCAACGTCCTGACTTTC. It is translated as CASSLEPGGGANVLTF.

This clonotype was found once. A read error is possible here, since a much larger clone lies one base away. V and J are TRBV4-1 and TRBJ2-5; no clear D. This CDR3 spans 13 amino acids. Germline V gene sequence: CDR1 MGHRA, CDR2 YSYEKL. CDR3: CASSQDSEETRYF. CDR3 DNA: TGCGCCAGCAGCCAAGATTCAGAAGAGACCCGGTACTTC.

CDR3: CASSETASGRMGNTGELFF. The CDR3, as DNA: TGTGCCAGCAGCGAGACAGCTAGCGGGAGAATGGGGAACACCGGGGAGCTGTTTTTT. The V call is TRBV9, the J call TRBJ2-2; 10 bases agree with TRBD2. Germline trimming cut 3 bases from V and 1 base from J; bases unmatched to any gene: 12. CDR3 length: 19 amino acids. Germline loops: CDR1 SGDLS, CDR2 YYNGEE.

The table lists this clonotype with a few counts. This chain links TRBV3-1 with TRBJ1-5; unclear D gene. The germline V gene has CDR1 LGHDT and CDR2 YNNKEL (reference sequence). The ends were cut back, 0 bases at V and 1 base at J, with 7 bases in the middle. The CDR3 has 15 residues. The CDR3 is CASSQDLKSNQPQHF. As DNA, the CDR3 is TGTGCCAGCAGCCAAGATCTTAAGAGCAATCAGCCCCAGCATTTT. Filled out from reference TRBV3-1 and TRBJ1-5, the complete variable domain reads DTAVSQTPKYLVTQMGNDKSIKCEQNLGHDTMYWYKQDSKKFLKIMFSYNNKELIINETVPNRFSPKSPDKAHLNLHINSLELGDSAVYFCASSQDLKSNQPQHFGDGTRLSIL.

This clonotype was counted only a few times. This rearrangement joins TRBV20-1 to TRBJ2-3, with 8 bases that match TRBD1. The germline V gene encodes CDR1 DFQATT and CDR2 SNEGSKA (reference sequence). The length of the CDR3 is 15 residues. After removal of 6 bases from V and 0 bases from J, the junction contained 8 bases not matched to a gene. The CDR3 loop is CSAEGQDTSTDTQYF. The CDR3 nucleotides read TGCAGTGCCGAGGGACAGGATACTAGCACAGATACGCAGTATTTT.

The chain joins TRBV9 to TRBJ1-1; possibly TRBD1 for D (6 bases). The CDR3 has 13 amino acids. Germline CDR1 reads SGDLS; CDR2 reads YYNGEE. Trimming removed 3 bases from V and 3 bases from J, with 9 bases in between. The CDR3 DNA sequence: TGTGCCAGCAGCGAACAGGGTTACACTGAAGCTTTCTTT. Amino acids: CASSEQGYTEAFF.

Written as DNA, the CDR3 is TGCGCCAGCAGCTTGGCCAAAATCTCGAAGGGTAACCATGAGCAGTTCTTC. Encoded protein: CASSLAKISKGNHEQFF. The chain employs TRBV5-1 and TRBJ2-1; unclear D gene. V lost 0 bases and J lost 8, with 21 bases in between. Germline CDR1 is SGHRS and CDR2 is YFSETQ. The CDR3 has 17 residues. The full variable domain, completed using reference TRBV5-1 and TRBJ2-1, is KAGVTQTPRYLIKTRGQQVTLSCSPISGHRSVSWYQQTPGQGLQFLFEYFSETQRNKGNFPGRFSGRQFSNSRSEMNVSTLELGDSALYLCASSLAKISKGNHEQFFGPGTRLTVL.

There are a few counts of this clonotype. The chain recombines TRBV9 with TRBJ2-7; D gene ambiguous. This CDR3 region has 15 residues. With 0 bases removed from V and 3 bases from J, the gap between germline ends came to 13 bases. The germline V gene encodes CDR1 SGDLS and CDR2 YYNGEE. The chain's CDR3 is CASSVDLGIGYEQYF. The DNA for the CDR3 is TGTGCCAGCAGCGTAGATCTGGGCATCGGCTACGAGCAGTACTTC.

This clonotype has just one count. V is TRBV7-9 and J is TRBJ2-3; possibly TRBD1 or TRBD2 for D (7 bases each). V was clipped by 6 bases and J by 5 bases, with 18 bases between them. The CDR3 sequence is 15 residues long. Germline V lookup: CDR1 SEHNR, CDR2 FQNEAQ (reference sequence). The CDR3 DNA is TGTGCCAGCAGAACACTAGCAGGGGGGGAAGATACGCAGTATTTT. As protein: CASRTLAGGEDTQYF.

The chain couples TRBV27 to TRBJ2-5; D gene unclear. The CDR3 sequence is 16 residues long. V was trimmed by 8 bases and J by 6 bases, leaving 25 bases between them. Germline CDR1 is MNHEY and CDR2 is SMNVEV (reference sequence). The CDR3, as DNA: TGTGCCAGCGGCCGGTGGGCTCCCCACCGCGATCAGACCCAGTACTTC. This translates into CASGRWAPHRDQTQYF.

This clonotype has ten or more counts. This chain connects TRBV2 to TRBJ2-7; 10 bases line up with TRBD1. This CDR3 has 14 residues. Losses at the gene ends were 8 bases for V and 4 bases for J; bases not matched to a gene: 8. From germline, CDR1 is SNHLY and CDR2 FYNNEI. The CDR3 region has the DNA TGTGCCAGCCGCGCAGACAGGGGGCTTTACGAGCAGTACTTC. Translation gives CASRADRGLYEQYF.

The rearrangement uses TRBV9 and TRBJ1-2; 8 nucleotides line up with TRBD1. This CDR3 has 17 amino acids. Germline V lookup: CDR1 SGDLS, CDR2 YYNGEE. The J segment lost 1 base and the V segment lost 4 bases, leaving 12 bases of the junction unmatched. The CDR3 loop is CASSPFRQGIGNYGYTF. The CDR3 DNA sequence: TGTGCCAGCAGCCCATTTCGACAGGGGATTGGTAACTATGGCTACACCTTC.

This clonotype was recorded only once. The chain is built from TRBV20-1 and TRBJ1-5, with TRBD1 matching 7 bases. After removal of 3 bases from V and 4 bases from J, the junction contained 9 bases not matched to a gene. Germline CDR1 reads DFQATT; CDR2 reads SNEGSKA (reference sequence). This CDR3 comprises 15 residues. The CDR3 loop is CSASGKGGGNQPQHF. CDR3 nucleotides: TGCAGTGCTAGCGGGAAAGGGGGCGGGAATCAGCCCCAGCATTTT.

The DNA of the CDR3 is TGTGCCAACACTCGGTACTTACAGAGCACAGATACGCAGTATTTT. It yields the protein CANTRYLQSTDTQYF. This chain connects TRBV27 to TRBJ2-3; no clear D. V dropped 10 bases and J dropped 0 bases, with 17 bases sitting between them. This CDR3 region has 15 residues. Per the germline V gene, CDR1 is MNHEY and CDR2 is SMNVEV (reference sequence).

The chain is built from TRBV6-1 and TRBJ2-5, with TRBD1 matching 9 bases. From germline, CDR1 is MNHNS and CDR2 SASEGT. The V gene end was trimmed by 5 bases and the J gene end by 11 bases; junction bases not matched to a gene: 9. This CDR3 is built from 13 residues. CDR3 region: CASSWTGVPEQYF. The CDR3 DNA sequence: TGTGCCAGCAGTTGGACAGGGGTGCCGGAGCAGTACTTC.

This chain joins TRBV20-1 and TRBJ1-2; D possibly corresponds to TRBD1 (6 bases). The CDR3 runs 12 residues. Germline CDR1 and CDR2: DFQATT and SNEGSKA (reference sequence). CDR3 bases: TGCAGGACAGGCCGACAAGGCTATGGCTACACCTTC. Translation: CRTGRQGYGYTF.

This clonotype was found many times. The V call is TRBV12-3 or TRBV12-4, the J call TRBJ1-6, with D unclear. The CDR3 length is 12 residues. V was trimmed by 5 bases and J by 7 bases, leaving 6 bases between them. CDR3 bases: TGTGCCAGCAGTATCAGGAATTCACCCCTCCACTTT. Its translation: CASSIRNSPLHF.

The chain carries TRBV29-1 and TRBJ2-6; a weak D match, TRBD2 (6 bases). CDR1 is SQVTM and CDR2 is ANQGSEA in the germline V gene. This CDR3 is 17 amino acids long. V dropped 4 bases and J dropped 0 bases, with 16 bases sitting between them. The CDR3 protein is CSVGTGSGPSGANVLTF. CDR3 coding DNA: TGCAGCGTTGGGACTGGGAGCGGGCCCTCTGGGGCCAACGTCCTGACTTTC.

This clonotype was detected only a few times. The V and J genes are TRBV27 and TRBJ1-5; D is perhaps TRBD1 (5 bases). Trimming shortened V by 5 bases and J by 1 base, and 18 bases separated the two germline ends. Germline V lookup: CDR1 MNHEY, CDR2 SMNVEV (reference sequence). The CDR3 consists of 17 residues. This CDR3 reads CASSQGPRDGSNQPQHF. The CDR3 coding sequence is TGTGCCAGCAGTCAGGGTCCGAGGGACGGGAGCAATCAGCCCCAGCATTTT.

The rearrangement uses TRBV10-3 and TRBJ2-1, with 8 bases matching TRBD2. V trimming: 6 bases; J trimming: 9 bases; junction bases outside the gene matches: 13. Germline assignment: CDR1 ENHRY and CDR2 SYGVKD. The CDR3 has 15 residues. The CDR3: CAIRLTKRGSSEQFF. The CDR3 nucleotides read TGTGCCATCAGATTGACTAAGCGGGGGTCTAGTGAGCAGTTCTTC.

In regard to this clonotype: At one end the junction does not follow the germline gene, possibly because of a read error. This chain joins TRBV7-3 and TRBJ2-3; 13 bases map to TRBD2. The V gene's germline CDR1 is SGHTA and CDR2 FQGTGA. The CDR3 contains 17 residues. The CDR3 protein is CTSSLTGLAGVGDTQYF. CDR3 nucleotide sequence: TGTACCAGCAGCTTAACCGGACTAGCGGGAGTGGGGGATACGCAGTATTTT.

This chain connects TRBV5-1 to TRBJ2-3, with 8 bases fitting TRBD2. This CDR3 region has 16 residues. With 1 base clipped from V and 1 base from J, the junction kept 5 bases outside the gene matches. The germline V gene encodes CDR1 SGHRS and CDR2 YFSETQ. CDR3 loop: CASSLNLAGRTDTQYF. The CDR3 DNA sequence: TGCGCCAGCAGCTTGAATCTAGCGGGCCGCACAGATACGCAGTATTTT.